Included here is one TCR beta chain sequence, with context. Its antigen has not been determined. No per-base quality is available; no much larger clone lies one base away. Whole blood was collected in K2EDTA tubes by collaborating institutions according to the institutions' own protocols. For TCRbeta analysis, collaborators shipped samples as frozen whole blood, isolated PBMCs, or DNA extracted from either of those sample types. The sample is drawn from a study of blood T cell repertoires in COVID-19 (dated by TCRdb to about 2020). Notes on the research overall: Samples covering the acute and convalescent phases of COVID-19 were provided by collaborators in the United States, Italy and Spain. The prospective study material was composed of cDNA or gDNA derived from T cells, B-cell-depleted T cells, or PBMCs. Subjects who had been exposed to COVID-19, were actively infected with it, or had recovered from it provided the deeply sampled blood TCRbeta repertoires that made up the dataset. The repertoires were released in a freely available public database intended as a resource for research on the immune response to SARS-CoV-2. The samples were drawn from two sources: the first 160 participants of the ongoing ImmuneRACE study, and 1,254 subjects contributed by 6 global collaborators. A de-identified subject ID, COVID-19 status, age in years and sex were almost always included in the sample metadata. Where HLA class I and class II types were available, the types were taken from metadata supplied by the sample provider, not from assay-based typing.

Findings and caveats that apply to the study as a whole: The quantity of clinical and demographic metadata differed by source and by participant and was supplied without curation.

The germline V gene supplies CDR1 SGHRS and CDR2 YFSETQ. The CDR3 spans 14 residues, from the cysteine through the phenylalanine. Kept here is only the CDR3 DNA, which spans 42 bases and is read in frame from base 1. V was cut back by 0 bases and J by 2 bases, leaving a gap of 9 bases between them. The immunoSEQ Assay, a bias-controlled multiplex PCR, was used to amplify TCRbeta CDR3 regions from genomic DNA. The source study handled its data this way. Nucleated cell counts per sample were estimated from amplification of reference gene primers within the assay. To quantify the absolute abundance of each unique TCRbeta CDR3 rearrangement, sequence reads were collapsed and filtered. Productive Simpson clonality was computed per sample as the square root of Simpson's diversity index over productive rearrangements. Entries here come from immuneACCESS through TCRdb and include only in-frame sequences with V and J called. Some clones fail to appear in such tables; in the studies checked, an unresolved V gene covers under half of the shortfall, and the cause of the remainder is unknown. That table gives V, J and clone size, and the DNA gave D and trimming. The sample table records roughly 90,000 clones; less than 85% of these occur just once. Over 35% of the sample belongs to the ten largest clones.

The sequenced sample was peripheral blood. This TCR was recovered from a man of 80 years or more with acute or convalescent COVID-19. The chain is assembled from TRBV5-1 and TRBJ2-7; the D gene is not confidently resolved. The DNA sequence follows: TGCGCCAGCAGCTTGGACAGTTCAACCTACGAGCAGTACTTC. The translation is CASSLDSSTYEQYF.